This T cell receptor (beta chain) was captured in a study of T cell changes during pregnancy in multiple sclerosis. This clone came up once. V lost 0 bases and J lost 7, with 11 bases in between. The germline V gene has CDR1 SGDLS and CDR2 YYNGEE. The CDR3 extends over 14 amino acids. Sequenced by immunoSEQ multiplex PCR; TCRdb stores in-frame clones only, minus some. The sample consists of under 85,000 clones, around nine tenths of them appearing once. V gene TRBV9 combines with J gene TRBJ2-1, with D uncertain. This TCR derives from a female donor in good health, enrolled as a control in a pregnancy study. Material: peripheral blood, obtained in the third trimester of pregnancy. The CDR3 DNA sequence: TGTGCCAGCAGCGTAGGGTCCAACGGGAATGAGCAGTTCTTC. Residues: CASSVGSNGNEQFF.